The subject of this entry is one T cell receptor beta chain. Its specific antigen is unknown. No base-level quality is on record; no much larger clone is a single base apart. The sample comes from a study of radiation and T cells in renal cell carcinoma (dated by TCRdb to about 2020). About the study as a whole: Samples came from a clinical trial, in which primary renal cell carcinomas received 15 Gy stereotactic body radiation therapy followed by nephrectomy 4 weeks later. In total, 50 to 60 samples underwent TCR beta sequencing: 25 or so tumors plus 27 peripheral blood samples. A total of 4 million to 5 million unique CDR3 nucleotide sequences, encoding roughly 3,000,000 unique CDR3 amino acid sequences, were found across all 50 or so samples. Overall study outcomes, separate from this receptor: Because pretreatment tumor biopsies were not available, the baseline intratumoral presence of clonotypes could not be determined. In blood, the top tumor clonotypes increased from baseline to 2 weeks after radiation and then shrank by 4 weeks, which suggests a temporary expansion of tumor-resident clones. Changes in the blood repertoire were not tracked past 4 weeks after treatment. With a single-armed trial design, the study had no way to address how radiation dose or scheduling affects the TCR repertoire.

Per the publication, the time point label means: baseline pretreatment blood. In light of the paper, this sample's treatment or condition label describes: 15 Gy SBRT to primary tumor, nephrectomy 4 weeks later. To follow tumor-enriched clonotypes, peripheral blood was collected serially from radiation-treated patients at baseline and again at 2 weeks and 4 weeks after SBRT. All patients had renal cell carcinoma with clear cell pathology. Genomic DNA for TCR sequencing was prepared using the QIAamp DNA Blood Mini Kit (Qiagen). The analyses included only samples that passed all quality control checks. The germline ends are 14 bases apart after V is trimmed by 2 bases and J by 1 base. CDR1 MNHEY and CDR2 SVGAGI were looked up in the germline V gene. Inclusive of the bounding cysteine and phenylalanine, the CDR3 is 16 residues long. Only the CDR3 part of the read is kept: 48 bases, read in frame from the first base.

TCR beta libraries were generated from genomic DNA with the immunoSEQ kit, following the manufacturer's recommendations. To prepare libraries, a first multiplex PCR with proprietary primers was run, followed by a second PCR that added unique barcodes, and a bead cleanup was done after each round. Each sample batch included a kit-provided positive control reaction and a negative control reaction. The final libraries were assessed on an Agilent 4200 TapeStation D1000 ScreenTape, pooled by volume, and quantified by qPCR. An Illumina NextSeq500 fitted with a MidOutput 150-cycle cartridge performed the sequencing, running 156 Read1 cycles and 15 Index1 cycles with the kit's custom primers. The pooled library was loaded at 0.75 to 1 pM, and roughly 18% PhiX control was spiked in. In the original analysis: The vendor-processed data were analyzed in R, and a clonotype was defined as all T cells that share the same CDR3 nucleotide sequence. In the clone abundance analyses, frequencies in each sample were normalized to that sample's 10,000 most abundant clones. Public T cell clones, averaging fewer than five per sample, were removed before analysis. A difference in abundance of at least 32-fold between compartments was used to define tumor-enriched and baseline blood-enriched clonotypes. Clonotypes expanded or contracted between blood time points were identified with a beta-binomial differential abundance model. The Baroni-Urbani and Buser coefficient was used to measure tumor-blood repertoire similarity, and groups were compared with two-tailed Wilcoxon tests in R. What TCRdb holds here is the immuneACCESS table cut down to in-frame rearrangements. Part of the clones is not present; checked against another copy, under half of the missing clones reflect an unresolved V gene, and the others are unexplained. That table supplies the V and J calls and clone size; D and trimming were determined from the DNA. The sample contains 70,000 to 100,000 clones, 65% to 85% of them found a single time. Approximately 6.4% of the sample is taken by the ten largest.

The origin of this receptor is a man aged 60-69 years with renal cell carcinoma. The input for sequencing was blood, taken from a patient whose treatment included radiotherapy and nephrectomy. The receptor chain draws on TRBV6-5 and TRBJ1-1, with the D gene uncertain. The DNA sequence follows: TGTGCCAGCAGTTACAGAGAAGGCAGGCCGAACACTGAAGCTTTCTTT. Translation gives CASSYREGRPNTEAFF.